This T cell receptor beta chain was identified during a study of cytomegalovirus exposure and HLA in healthy donors. The CDR3 length is 15 residues. V was pared by 7 bases and J by 2 bases, with 7 bases of the junction left unmatched. CDR1 and CDR2 (germline): MNHEY, SVGAGI. Study-level results: The majority of TCR sequences were rare, yet some public TCRs appeared in many donors.

Remarks on this clone: What it recognizes is unknown.

Using immunoSEQ multiplex PCR, the repertoire was profiled, and TCRdb retains in-frame clones only, with some absent. This table holds tens of thousands of clones, 93% found once. The chain joins TRBV6-5 to TRBJ2-2, with 7 bases fitting TRBD2. Sequencing input: PBMCs. This TCR derives from a woman aged 25 to 39 in good health and CMV-seronegative. CDR3 sequence (DNA): TGTGCCAGCAAGATCGGGACTATTAACACCGGGGAGCTGTTTTTT. Residues: CASKIGTINTGELFF.